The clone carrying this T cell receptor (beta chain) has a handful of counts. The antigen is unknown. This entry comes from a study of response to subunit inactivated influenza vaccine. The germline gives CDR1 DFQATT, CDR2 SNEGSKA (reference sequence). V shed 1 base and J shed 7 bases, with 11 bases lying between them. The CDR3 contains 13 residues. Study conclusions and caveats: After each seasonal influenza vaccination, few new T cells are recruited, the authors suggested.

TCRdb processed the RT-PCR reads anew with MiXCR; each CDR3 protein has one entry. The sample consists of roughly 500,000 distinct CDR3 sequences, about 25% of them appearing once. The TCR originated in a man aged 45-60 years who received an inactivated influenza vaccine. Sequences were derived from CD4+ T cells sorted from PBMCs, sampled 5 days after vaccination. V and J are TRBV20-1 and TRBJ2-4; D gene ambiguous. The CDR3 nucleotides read TGCAGTGCTAGAGGACAAGGCAGGAACATTCAGTACTTC. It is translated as CSARGQGRNIQYF.